These T cell receptor beta chains were read from a single sample in a study of identical twins. TCRdb ran MiXCR on the 5' RACE reads and lists one entry per CDR3 protein. The sample has 200,000 to 250,000 distinct CDR3 sequences, 5.5% to 7% seen once. These data also featured in a second study, about yellow fever vaccine responses in identical twins.

Sequenced: memory (CD45RO+) T cells sorted from blood. The receptors were sampled from a woman in her late teens or twenties in good health. Each CDR3 is given with its conserved first and last residue. A D gene is named only where the DNA matches it firmly. The size of a clone is reported for some rows only, either as once, few or many, or as a class for expanded clones.

v_gene: TRBV6-5; abundance: NA; j_gene: TRBJ1-2; d_gene: NA; CDR3nt: TGTGCCAGCAGTTCCCCCCCGGCTTCGGGCTACACCTTC; CDR3aa: CASSSPPASGYTF
v_gene: TRBV11-1; abundance: NA; j_gene: TRBJ2-6; d_gene: TRBD1; CDR3nt: TGTGCCAGCAGCCCCCGGGACAGGCGGGACAACGTCCTGACTTTC; CDR3aa: CASSPRDRRDNVLTF
v_gene: TRBV19; abundance: few; j_gene: TRBJ2-1; d_gene: NA; CDR3nt: TGTGCCAGTAGTATAGTTCGTGGCAGGGCGGGAGAGCAGTTCTTC; CDR3aa: CASSIVRGRAGEQFF
v_gene: TRBV7-6; abundance: once; j_gene: TRBJ2-2; d_gene: NA; CDR3nt: TGTGCCAGCAGCTTGCATCAGGGTTTGTTGGACACCCGGGAGCTGTTTTTT; CDR3aa: CASSLHQGLLDTRELFF
v_gene: TRBV5-8; abundance: NA; j_gene: TRBJ2-5; d_gene: NA; CDR3nt: TGTGCCAGCAGCTTGGCCTCCAATCGGGGGACCCAGTACTTC; CDR3aa: CASSLASNRGTQYF
v_gene: TRBV2; abundance: few; j_gene: TRBJ2-6; d_gene: NA; CDR3nt: TGTGCCAGCAGACAGAGCTCTGGGGCCAACGTCCTGACTTTC; CDR3aa: CASRQSSGANVLTF
v_gene: TRBV5-1; abundance: few; j_gene: TRBJ2-7; d_gene: TRBD2; CDR3nt: TGCGCCAGCAGTCACGGGACTAGCGGAAGCTACCGATACGAGCAGTACTTC; CDR3aa: CASSHGTSGSYRYEQYF
v_gene: TRBV4-2; abundance: few; j_gene: TRBJ2-7; d_gene: NA; CDR3nt: TGTGCCAGCAGCCAAGAATTTGTACCTAGCGACTCCTACGAGCAGTACTTC; CDR3aa: CASSQEFVPSDSYEQYF
v_gene: TRBV29-1; abundance: many; j_gene: TRBJ2-7; d_gene: NA; CDR3nt: TGCAGCGTTGAAATCCGCGGGGAAAACTACGAGCAGTACTTC; CDR3aa: CSVEIRGENYEQYF
v_gene: TRBV20-1; abundance: NA; j_gene: TRBJ2-2; d_gene: TRBD2; CDR3nt: TGCAGTGCTCGCCCTACGACTAGCGTGAACACCGGGGAGCTGTTTTTT; CDR3aa: CSARPTTSVNTGELFF
v_gene: TRBV6-1; abundance: few; j_gene: TRBJ2-1; d_gene: TRBD2; CDR3nt: TGTGCCAGCAGTACCCCCCGTCTAGCGGGAGGAAACAATGAGCAGTTCTTC; CDR3aa: CASSTPRLAGGNNEQFF
v_gene: TRBV20-1; abundance: NA; j_gene: TRBJ2-1; d_gene: NA; CDR3nt: TGCAGTGCTAGGGGGGCGGGAGTAGGCAATGAGCAGTTCTTC; CDR3aa: CSARGAGVGNEQFF
v_gene: TRBV10-3; abundance: few; j_gene: TRBJ1-1; d_gene: NA; CDR3nt: TGTGCCATCAGTGATTATGGGGTTGTAAGGGGACATAAAGCTTTCTTT; CDR3aa: CAISDYGVVRGHKAFF
v_gene: TRBV29-1; abundance: NA; j_gene: TRBJ2-5; d_gene: NA; CDR3nt: TGCAGCGTTGAAGAGGGGGTATCCCCGGCCTTC; CDR3aa: CSVEEGVSPAF
v_gene: TRBV3-1; abundance: few; j_gene: TRBJ2-1; d_gene: TRBD2; CDR3nt: TGTGCCAGCAGCCAGGGACTAGTTAATGAGCAGTTCTTC; CDR3aa: CASSQGLVNEQFF
v_gene: TRBV5-1; abundance: NA; j_gene: TRBJ2-1; d_gene: NA; CDR3nt: TGCGCCAGCAGCTTGGGCCAGGGGCTAGGTGAGCAGTTCTTC; CDR3aa: CASSLGQGLGEQFF
v_gene: TRBV5-1; abundance: many; j_gene: TRBJ2-2; d_gene: NA; CDR3nt: TGCGCCAGCAGCTTGGCCGGGCCGGACACCGGGGAGCTGTTTTTT; CDR3aa: CASSLAGPDTGELFF
v_gene: TRBV28; abundance: few; j_gene: TRBJ2-1; d_gene: NA; CDR3nt: TGTGCCAGCAGTTTTGCACAGGGAGGCTATGAGCAGTTCTTC; CDR3aa: CASSFAQGGYEQFF
v_gene: TRBV27; abundance: many; j_gene: TRBJ2-7; d_gene: TRBD2; CDR3nt: TGTGCCAGCACTCAGCGGATAAATGGGGCTAGCGGGAGTTACGAGCAGTACTTC; CDR3aa: CASTQRINGASGSYEQYF
v_gene: TRBV7-2; abundance: NA; j_gene: TRBJ2-5; d_gene: NA; CDR3nt: TGTGCCAGCAGCTCATGGGTCACTGGGATCCAAGAGACCCAGTACTTC; CDR3aa: CASSSWVTGIQETQYF